One sample yielded the 20 T cell receptor beta chains listed below, sequenced in a study of cytomegalovirus exposure and HLA in healthy donors. Only in-frame clones appear in the TCRdb table, and some are missing; sequencing was by immunoSEQ multiplex PCR. The table has about 73,000 clones, about 90% seen once. The source material was PBMCs. The receptors come from a young woman in good health and CMV-seropositive.

The rearrangement links TRBV5-4 to TRBJ2-1; D possibly corresponds to TRBD1 (7 bases). V lost 3 bases to trimming and J lost 9 bases, with 13 bases between them. The CDR3 length is 13 residues. Per germline, CDR1 SGHNT and CDR2 YYREEE (reference sequence). The DNA for the CDR3 is TGTGCCAGCAGCTCTGGGACAGCGGGTGAGCAGTTCTTC. Translated, it gives CASSSGTAGEQFF. Variable domain in full (rest from reference TRBV5-4 and TRBJ2-1): ETGVTQSPTHLIKTRGQQVTLRCSSQSGHNTVSWYQQALGQGPQFIFQYYREEENGRGNFPPRFSGLQFPNYSSELNVNALELDDSALYLCASSSGTAGEQFFGPGTRLTVL.

The chain recombines TRBV9 with TRBJ2-1; 9 bases line up with TRBD2. The CDR3 runs to 16 residues. Germline V gene sequence: CDR1 SGDLS, CDR2 YYNGEE. V was clipped by 1 base and J by 5 bases; unmatched bases: 7. In nucleotides, the CDR3 is TGTGCCAGCAGCGTACATCCGCGGGGGGGCCACAATGAGCAGTTCTTC. Translating it yields CASSVHPRGGHNEQFF. Together with reference TRBV9 and TRBJ2-1, the CDR3 gives the full variable domain: DSGVTQTPKHLITATGQRVTLRCSPRSGDLSVYWYQQSLDQGLQFLIQYYNGEERAKGNILERFSAQQFPDLHSELNLSSLELGDSALYFCASSVHPRGGHNEQFFGPGTRLTVL.

The chain links TRBV30 to TRBJ2-2; D is unclear. V dropped 3 bases and J dropped 7 bases, with 15 bases sitting between them. This CDR3 spans 14 amino acids. Germline V CDR1 and CDR2: GTSNPN, SVGIG (reference sequence). CDR3 loop: CAWSLKTTHGELFF. Written as DNA, the CDR3 is TGTGCCTGGAGCCTCAAGACGACACACGGGGAGCTGTTTTTT.

The chain has TRBV25-1 and TRBJ1-3, with TRBD1 as a possible D gene (6 bases). Germline CDR1 reads MGHDK; CDR2 reads SYGVNS. The V end was cut by 2 bases, the J end by 0 bases, with 14 bases between. The CDR3 consists of 17 residues. Written as DNA, the CDR3 is TGTGCCAGCAGTGAACTCCGGGGGGCAGACTCTGGAAACACCATATATTTT. This codes for CASSELRGADSGNTIYF.

This chain uses TRBV19 with TRBJ2-1, with D perhaps TRBD2 (6 bases). The CDR3 is made up of 15 amino acids. Looked up from germline, CDR1 is LNHDA and CDR2 is SQIVND (reference sequence). Trimming left V 1 base short and J 3 bases short, with 10 bases between. The CDR3 is CASSIGGLDYNEQFF. Written as DNA, the CDR3 is TGTGCCAGTAGTATAGGGGGACTGGACTACAATGAGCAGTTCTTC.

V gene TRBV7-8 combines with J gene TRBJ1-1; D possibly corresponds to TRBD1 (6 bases). CDR1 and CDR2 (germline): SGHVS, FQNEAQ. The CDR3 covers 17 residues. The V end was cut by 2 bases, the J end by 0 bases, with 16 bases between. CDR3 in amino acids: CASSLRPRGGLNTEAFF. For the CDR3, the DNA is TGTGCCAGCAGCTTACGCCCCAGGGGTGGACTGAACACTGAAGCTTTCTTT.

V gene TRBV27 combines with J gene TRBJ2-6; 12 nucleotides match TRBD1. Germline trimming cut 8 bases from V and 2 bases from J; bases unmatched to any gene: 4. The CDR3 has 16 amino acids. CDR1 is MNHEY, CDR2 SMNVEV, per germline (reference sequence). The CDR3 coding sequence is TGTGCCAGCTGGGGACAGGGGGCCCCTGGGGCCAACGTCCTGACTTTC. This encodes CASWGQGAPGANVLTF. Full variable domain (remainder filled in from reference TRBV27 and TRBJ2-6): EAQVTQNPRYLITVTGKKLTVTCSQNMNHEYMSWYRQDPGLGLRQIYYSMNVEVTDKGDVPEGYKVSRKEKRNFPLILESPSPNQTSLYFCASWGQGAPGANVLTFGAGSRLTVL.

V usage is TRBV27 and J usage is TRBJ2-2, with D possibly TRBD2 on 7 matching bases. The CDR3 sequence is 15 residues long. V was cut by 4 bases and J by 4 bases, with 13 bases left in between. Germline CDR1 reads MNHEY; CDR2 reads SMNVEV (reference sequence). CDR3 sequence: CASSSGGAGTGELFF. CDR3 nucleotide sequence: TGTGCCAGCAGTTCGGGGGGCGCGGGCACCGGGGAGCTGTTTTTT.

This sequence joins TRBV11-2 and TRBJ2-1, with D unclear. V lost 1 base and J lost 6, with 7 bases in between. CDR3 size: 13 residues. Germline V gene lookup returns CDR1 SGHAT and CDR2 FQNNGV. CDR3 nucleotides: TGTGCCAGCAGCTTAGTCCTGAGCAATGAGCAGTTCTTC. Amino acid sequence: CASSLVLSNEQFF. Together with reference TRBV11-2 and TRBJ2-1, the CDR3 gives the full variable domain: EAGVAQSPRYKIIEKRQSVAFWCNPISGHATLYWYQQILGQGPKLLIQFQNNGVVDDSQLPKDRFSAERLKGVDSTLKIQPAKLEDSAVYLCASSLVLSNEQFFGPGTRLTVL.

The chain employs TRBV30 and TRBJ2-1; weak D call: TRBD2 (5 bases). The CDR3 is 17 residues long. Germline values: CDR1 GTSNPN, CDR2 SVGIG (reference sequence). Deletions cut 2 bases from V and 2 bases from J, with 19 bases between. The CDR3 DNA reads TGTGCCTGGAGTCCAGACGAATTAGCGAGAACCTACAATGAGCAGTTCTTC. Its protein is CAWSPDELARTYNEQFF.

The chain links TRBV6-4 to TRBJ2-1; 10 bases match TRBD2. CDR3 length: 15 amino acids. Per the germline V gene, CDR1 is MRHNA and CDR2 is SNTAGT. With 0 bases clipped from V and 4 bases from J, the junction kept 0 bases outside the gene matches. CDR3 loop: CASSDSAGGYNEQFF. In nucleotides, the CDR3 is TGTGCCAGCAGTGACTCAGCGGGGGGGTACAATGAGCAGTTCTTC.

V gene TRBV11-2 combines with J gene TRBJ2-1, with 7 bases matching TRBD2. The germline V gene has CDR1 SGHAT and CDR2 FQNNGV. This CDR3 comprises 15 residues. Trimming took 5 bases from V and 1 from J; bases not matched to a gene: 5. The DNA for the CDR3 is TGTGCCAGCAGCCCCAGCGGGATATCCTACAATGAGCAGTTCTTC. It encodes CASSPSGISYNEQFF.

This clone has only a few counts. This chain links TRBV6-4 with TRBJ2-1; 7 bases fit TRBD1. Looked up from germline, CDR1 is MRHNA and CDR2 is SNTAGT. V shed 2 bases and J 8 bases; nucleotides not matched to a gene: 12. CDR3 length: 16 amino acids. CDR3 in amino acids: CASSDGAGGSVHEQFF. In nucleotides, the CDR3 is TGTGCCAGCAGTGACGGGGCAGGGGGAAGCGTTCATGAGCAGTTCTTC.

The chain combines TRBV2 with TRBJ2-3; 10 bases line up with TRBD2. Germline loops: CDR1 SNHLY, CDR2 FYNNEI. After removal of 4 bases from V and 6 bases from J, the junction contained 7 bases not matched to a gene. This CDR3 contains 15 residues. Here the CDR3 reads CASSALAGARDTQYF. CDR3 coding DNA: TGTGCCAGCAGTGCCCTAGCGGGGGCTCGGGATACGCAGTATTTT.

This clone showed up just once. The chain combines TRBV11-3 with TRBJ2-5; 9 bases align to TRBD2. This CDR3 is 15 amino acids long. CDR1 is SGHNT, CDR2 YENEEA, per germline. Trimming cost V 6 bases and J 4 bases; bases outside gene matches: 9. CDR3 bases: TGTGCCAGCAGTCCGGATAGCGGGAGCGGAGAGACCCAGTACTTC. Translated: CASSPDSGSGETQYF.

The chain uses TRBV28 and TRBJ2-7; perhaps TRBD1 as D (5 bases). This CDR3 comprises 11 residues. V was trimmed by 2 bases and J by 6 bases, leaving 5 bases between them. Per germline, CDR1 MDHEN and CDR2 SYDVKM. CDR3 sequence (DNA): TGTGCCAGCAGTTTACAGGGCGAGCAGTACTTC. It yields the protein CASSLQGEQYF. The complete variable domain, with remaining parts taken from reference TRBV28 and TRBJ2-7, reads DVKVTQSSRYLVKRTGEKVFLECVQDMDHENMFWYRQDPGLGLRLIYFSYDVKMKEKGDIPEGYSVSREKKERFSLILESASTNQTSMYLCASSLQGEQYFGPGTRLTVT.

This clone was recorded a few times. The rearrangement uses TRBV7-9 and TRBJ2-7; tentatively, D is TRBD2 (5 bases). There are 13 residues in the CDR3. Per germline, CDR1 SEHNR and CDR2 FQNEAQ (reference sequence). Trimming took 4 bases from V and 6 from J, leaving 13 bases between them. Written as DNA, the CDR3 is TGTGCCAGCAGCTCCCCCCGGGGTCCCGAGCAGTACTTC. Amino acids: CASSSPRGPEQYF.

This chain connects TRBV10-2 to TRBJ2-2; maybe TRBD2 (6 bases). CDR3 size: 15 residues. Trimming stripped 6 bases from V and 2 bases from J, with 13 bases between. Germline CDR1 and CDR2: WSHSY and SAAADI. The CDR3 coding sequence is TGCGCCAGCAGACCGACTAGGATAAACACCGGGGAGCTGTTTTTT. This translates into CASRPTRINTGELFF.

The chain links TRBV7-9 to TRBJ1-1; D is perhaps TRBD1 (5 bases). With 5 bases removed from V and 6 bases from J, the gap between germline ends came to 13 bases. Germline V gene lookup returns CDR1 SEHNR and CDR2 FQNEAQ (reference sequence). This CDR3 is 13 amino acids long. CDR3 nucleotide sequence: TGTGCCAGCAGCGTCAGGGATTTCGCTGAAGCTTTCTTT. Amino acids: CASSVRDFAEAFF. Based on the CDR3 plus reference TRBV7-9 and TRBJ1-1, the full variable domain is DTGVSQNPRHKITKRGQNVTFRCDPISEHNRLYWYRQTLGQGPEFLTYFQNEAQLEKSRLLSDRFSAERPKGSFSTLEIQRTEQGDSAMYLCASSVRDFAEAFFGQGTRLTVV.

The chain uses TRBV29-1 and TRBJ2-7; the match to TRBD2 covers 14 bases. Trimming at V came to 4 bases and at J to 6 bases, leaving 8 bases not matched to a gene. This CDR3 spans 15 amino acids. Germline V gives CDR1 SQVTM, CDR2 ANQGSEA. The CDR3 here is CSVGGTSGGLAEQYF. In nucleotides, the CDR3 is TGCAGCGTTGGAGGGACTAGCGGGGGACTTGCCGAGCAGTACTTC.